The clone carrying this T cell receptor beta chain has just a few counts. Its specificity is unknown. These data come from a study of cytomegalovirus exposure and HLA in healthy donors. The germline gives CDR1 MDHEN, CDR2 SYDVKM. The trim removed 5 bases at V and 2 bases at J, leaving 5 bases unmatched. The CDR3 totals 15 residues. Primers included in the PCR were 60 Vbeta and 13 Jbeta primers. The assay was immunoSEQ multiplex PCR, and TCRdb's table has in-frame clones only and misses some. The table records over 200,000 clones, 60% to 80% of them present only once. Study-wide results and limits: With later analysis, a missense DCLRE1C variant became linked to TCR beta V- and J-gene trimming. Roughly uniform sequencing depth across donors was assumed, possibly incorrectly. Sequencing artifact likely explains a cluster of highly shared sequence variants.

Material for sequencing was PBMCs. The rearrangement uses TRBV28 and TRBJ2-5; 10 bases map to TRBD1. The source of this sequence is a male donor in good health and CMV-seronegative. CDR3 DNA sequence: TGTGCCAGCAGTGTCCCGGGACAGGGGCAAGAGACCCAGTACTTC. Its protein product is CASSVPGQGQETQYF.